This is a list of T cell receptor beta chains from one sample in a study of T cells in Graves' hyperthyroidism and ophthalmopathy. TCRdb re-called the multiplex PCR reads with MiXCR, one entry per CDR3 protein. The sample shows 350,000 to 400,000 distinct CDR3 sequences, under 15% of them seen only once. Sequencing was performed on blood. Receptors originate from a woman between 25 and 40 years old with Graves' hyperthyroidism. CDR3s leave out the opening cysteine and the closing phenylalanine or tryptophan. The D gene is left open where the match is weak.

TRBV6-1,13,NA,ASSLWGRTNEKLF
TRBV19,11,NA,ASSARRSTEAF
TRBV30,13,NA,AWSTGTVGSYEQY
TRBV29-1,13,NA,SVSPTGQTQETQY
TRBV5-6,14,NA,ASSLSFGQNTGELF
TRBV2,14,TRBD2,ASSAGSTSGSQRQY
TRBV20-1,10,NA,STRLSTDTQY
TRBV6-4,12,NA,ASSDGESNYGYT
TRBV7-9,13,TRBD2,ASSLSGLAGGEQY
TRBV9,13,NA,ASTVIGTNTGELF
TRBV5-6,13,NA,ASSLEVGRTDTQY
TRBV27,11,NA,ASSLKGATEAF
TRBV30,12,NA,AWGGSRTNYGYT
TRBV19,15,TRBD2,ASRGLAGPSSYNEQF